This T cell receptor beta chain was obtained from a study of Graves' ophthalmopathy and Graves' hyperthyroidism. Study-wide background: Peripheral blood collection took place at initial diagnosis, before any treatment. Notes on the study in general: Ophthalmopathy was separated from stable hyperthyroidism by a 13-signature model with 87.88% sensitivity and 65% to 82% specificity.

This clonotype was counted at least ten times. What it binds is unknown. Amplified TCR beta CDR3 regions were obtained using RNA transcripts as template. Second-round multiplex PCR came after first-round RT-PCR with HTBI primers. Each CDR3 protein is one row after TCRdb ran MiXCR on the multiplex PCR reads. The sample contains 300,000 to 400,000 distinct CDR3 sequences, about 18% of which appear only once. Excluded were patients with other autoimmune diseases, uncontrolled infections, pregnancy or lactation. The sequencing sample was made of peripheral blood. The receptor was isolated from an adult woman with stable Graves' hyperthyroidism.

CDR3 nucleotide sequence: TGTGCCAGCACTGGACCCCGCTCTGGAAACACCATATATTTT. Its translation is CASTGPRSGNTIYF. V usage is TRBV6-1 and J usage is TRBJ1-3; D is uncertain. The CDR3 runs to 14 residues. With 7 bases removed from V and 0 bases from J, the gap between germline ends came to 10 bases. Germline lookup yields CDR1 MNHNS and CDR2 SASEGT.